These 22 T cell receptor beta chains were sequenced from one sample in a study of blood T cells in healthy people across ages. Using a J-beta primer mix together with a sample-barcoded 5' primer, a second PCR was run for about 7 to 12 cycles. TCRdb processed the 5' RACE reads anew with MiXCR; each CDR3 protein has one entry. The sample consists of around 870,000 distinct CDR3 sequences, about 30% of them appearing once. Sequencing was carried out using blood. These receptor sequences come from a woman older than 75 in good health.

This clonotype was picked up many times. The V and J genes are TRBV20-1 and TRBJ2-3; D may be TRBD2 (5 bases). Trimming stripped 6 bases from V and 0 bases from J, with 10 bases between. CDR1 and CDR2 from the germline V gene are DFQATT and SNEGSKA (reference sequence). CDR3 size: 13 residues. This chain's CDR3 is CSATADSTDTQYF. DNA of the CDR3: TGCAGTGCAACAGCGGACAGCACAGATACGCAGTATTTT.

A few counts support this clonotype. The J gene is TRBJ2-1, the V gene TRBV5-5; 16 bases are shared with TRBD2. The J call may be in error: the DNA end matches TRBJ2-7 better. CDR3 length equals 18 residues. Germline loops: CDR1 SGHKS, CDR2 YYEKEE (reference sequence). For the CDR3, the DNA is TGTGCCAGCAGCTGGGGACTAGCGGGGGGGAGCTCCTACAATGAGCAGTACTTC. As protein: CASSWGLAGGSSYNEQYF.

The rearrangement uses TRBV19 and TRBJ2-4; tentatively, D is TRBD1 or TRBD2 (5 bases each). Germline lookup yields CDR1 LNHDA and CDR2 SQIVND (reference sequence). The CDR3 sequence is 15 residues long. V gave up 7 bases and J gave up 7 bases, with 20 bases separating them. The CDR3 region is CASTLTARGSNIQYF. The CDR3 DNA sequence: TGTGCCAGTACTCTGACAGCCCGGGGCAGCAACATTCAGTACTTC.

J is TRBJ2-2 and V is TRBV12-3 or TRBV12-4; TRBD2 matches 13 bases. The ends lost 6 bases at V and 6 bases at J; junction bases unmatched: 7. The CDR3 is 16 amino acids. DNA of the CDR3: TGTGCCAGCAGATCCCGTGGACTAGCGGGGGCCGGGGAGCTGTTTTTT. The encoded protein is CASRSRGLAGAGELFF.

This clonotype was found a few times. The J gene is TRBJ1-1, the V gene TRBV12-3 or TRBV12-4, with D tentatively TRBD1 (6 bases). V was pared by 6 bases and J by 3 bases, with 14 bases between. The CDR3 totals 14 residues. The CDR3 DNA follows: TGTGCCAGCAGGCTCCAGAGGGGGGACACTGAAGCTTTCTTT. This codes for CASRLQRGDTEAFF.

V usage is TRBV10-2 and J usage is TRBJ1-2; 8 bases fit TRBD1. V was pared by 6 bases and J by 7 bases, with 4 bases of the junction left unmatched. The CDR3 is 12 residues long. Looked up from germline, CDR1 is WSHSY and CDR2 is SAAADI. CDR3 loop: CASRGQEGGYTF. In DNA form, the CDR3 reads TGCGCCAGCAGGGGACAGGAAGGTGGCTACACCTTC.

This chain links TRBV3-1 with TRBJ1-4, with 8 positions matching TRBD1. The CDR3 has 15 amino acids. J gave up 4 bases and V 5 bases, and 6 bases lay outside the gene matches. Germline V gives CDR1 LGHDT, CDR2 YNNKEL (reference sequence). The CDR3 DNA sequence: TGTGCCAGCAGCTACCGGGACAGGTTTAATGAAAAACTGTTTTTT. Amino acids: CASSYRDRFNEKLFF.

This clonotype was counted only a few times. CDR3 sequence: CASSQVRQGPTNSPLHF. The CDR3 coding sequence is TGTGCCAGCAGCCAAGTCCGGCAGGGGCCGACTAATTCACCCCTCCACTTT. The V gene is TRBV4-2, the J gene TRBJ1-6, with D possibly being TRBD1 (6 bases). The V and J ends lost 1 base and 6 bases respectively, with 16 bases between them. CDR3 size: 17 residues. CDR1 is LGHNA and CDR2 is YNFKEQ in the germline V gene.

J is TRBJ2-7 and V is TRBV20-1; possible D gene TRBD2, 7 bases. CDR1 DFQATT and CDR2 SNEGSKA come from the germline V gene (reference sequence). The CDR3 runs to 16 residues. V shed 0 bases and J shed 4 bases, with 19 bases lying between them. CDR3 sequence (DNA): TGCAGTGCTAGAGATGGGGGCAGGGAGGGCTTTTACGAGCAGTACTTC. Amino acid sequence: CSARDGGREGFYEQYF.

This chain joins TRBV10-3 and TRBJ1-6; unclear D gene. Between the trimmed V and J ends, which lost 4 bases and 6 bases, there was a span of 16 bases. The CDR3 runs to 16 residues. Germline CDR1 and CDR2: ENHRY and SYGVKD. The CDR3 protein is CAISAVRAGANSPLHF. For the CDR3, the DNA is TGTGCCATCAGTGCAGTGCGAGCAGGAGCTAATTCACCCCTCCACTTT.

This clonotype was counted at least ten times. This chain joins TRBV7-9 and TRBJ2-3; 9 bases align to TRBD2. V was pared by 10 bases and J by 3 bases, with 14 bases of the junction left unmatched. Looked up from germline, CDR1 is SEHNR and CDR2 is FQNEAQ (reference sequence). There are 16 residues in the CDR3. The CDR3 DNA follows: TGTGCCACTTCATTTCGCGGGGGGGCCGCGACAGATACGCAGTATTTT. This translates into CATSFRGGAATDTQYF.

V and J are TRBV15 and TRBJ1-5, with D possibly being TRBD1 (5 bases). Germline lookup yields CDR1 LNHNV and CDR2 YYDKDF (reference sequence). CDR3 size: 16 residues. Trimming took 1 base from V and 5 from J, leaving 15 bases between them. In DNA form, the CDR3 reads TGTGCCACCAGCAGAGCAAACAGGCAAGGGGATCAGCCCCAGCATTTT. Translated, it gives CATSRANRQGDQPQHF.

This clonotype came up many times. V and J are TRBV20-1 and TRBJ2-6; maybe TRBD1 (7 bases). The germline V gene encodes CDR1 DFQATT and CDR2 SNEGSKA (reference sequence). This CDR3 is built from 14 residues. The ends were cut back, 3 bases at V and 5 bases at J, with 11 bases in the middle. The CDR3 protein is CSASAGGRANVLTF. The CDR3 coding sequence is TGCAGTGCTAGCGCAGGGGGGAGGGCCAACGTCCTGACTTTC.

The chain employs TRBV20-1 and TRBJ2-4, with TRBD2 identical over 9 bases. The J call could be wrong; TRBJ2-7 is a better fit for the DNA end. This CDR3 contains 16 residues. From germline, CDR1 is DFQATT and CDR2 SNEGSKA (reference sequence). The CDR3: CSARDPRAGLAHEQYF. Written as DNA, the CDR3 is TGCAGTGCTAGAGATCCTAGAGCGGGACTAGCCCACGAGCAGTACTTC.

In its sample, this clonotype was seen once. CDR3 residues: CAWRPRDRENIQYF. CDR3 nucleotide sequence: TGTGCCTGGAGGCCCCGGGACAGGGAAAACATTCAGTACTTC. The chain combines TRBV30 with TRBJ2-4; 9 bases map to TRBD1. Trimming took 3 bases from V and 5 from J; bases not matched to a gene: 5. The CDR3 is made up of 14 amino acids. Germline V CDR1 and CDR2: GTSNPN, SVGIG (reference sequence).

This clonotype was found many times. The chain combines TRBV6-5 with TRBJ2-7, with D perhaps matching TRBD1 (7 bases). The CDR3 covers 14 residues. Germline V lookup: CDR1 MNHEY, CDR2 SVGAGI. The V end was cut by 2 bases, the J end by 4 bases, with 12 bases between. CDR3 sequence (DNA): TGTGCCAGCAGTTACGCGGGACAGTCTTACGAGCAGTACTTC. This encodes CASSYAGQSYEQYF.

At least ten counts were recorded for this clonotype. The chain uses TRBV12-3 or TRBV12-4 and TRBJ2-1; D may be TRBD1 (6 bases). The CDR3 is made up of 13 amino acids. Trimming pared 5 bases from V and 8 bases from J, leaving 13 bases between. The CDR3 DNA follows: TGTGCCAGCAGTACAACAGGGAATTATGAGCAGTTCTTC. Translated, it gives CASSTTGNYEQFF.

This clonotype was seen ten or more times. The gene calls are TRBV6-5 and TRBJ1-2; a weak D match, TRBD1 (6 bases). The germline V gene has CDR1 MNHEY and CDR2 SVGAGI. Trimming left V 6 bases short and J 8 bases short, with 19 bases between. The CDR3 covers 14 residues. The CDR3 here is CASRPGHRVQGYTF. CDR3 sequence (DNA): TGTGCCAGCAGACCCGGCCACAGGGTCCAAGGCTACACCTTC.

This clonotype was observed at least ten times. The gene calls are TRBV20-1 and TRBJ2-7, with D maybe TRBD1 (6 bases). Between the trimmed V and J ends, which lost 7 bases and 7 bases, there was a span of 35 bases. The germline V gene has CDR1 DFQATT and CDR2 SNEGSKA (reference sequence). This CDR3 comprises 18 residues. This chain's CDR3 is CSVQRKGLRVTQGLEQYF. The CDR3 DNA is TGCAGTGTCCAACGGAAGGGGCTCAGGGTGACCCAGGGGCTAGAGCAGTACTTC.

As concerns this clonotype: One end of the junction is discordant with germline, which a read error may explain. The chain has TRBV12-3 or TRBV12-4 and TRBJ2-3, with D possibly TRBD2 on 7 matching bases. There are 14 residues in the CDR3. The CDR3 nucleotides read TGTGCCAGCGGAGGGGGGGTGGGAGCAGATGCGCAGTATTTT. Translating gives CASGGGVGADAQYF.

This clonotype has only a few counts. This sequence may be a read error, since a much larger clone differs from it by one base. This chain uses TRBV11-2 with TRBJ2-5, with D possibly matching TRBD2 (6 bases). The CDR3 sequence is 15 residues long. CDR1 is SGHAT and CDR2 is FQNNGV in the germline V gene. V was shortened by 0 bases and J by 7 bases, with 15 bases between the two germline ends. The CDR3 loop reads CASSLEFPRRVTQYF. CDR3 sequence (DNA): TGTGCCAGCAGCTTAGAATTCCCCAGGAGGGTGACCCAGTACTTC.

A remark on this clonotype: Possible read error: a much larger clone is one base away. The chain joins TRBV7-8 to TRBJ1-4; D uncertain. The CDR3 extends over 14 amino acids. Germline assignment: CDR1 SGHVS and CDR2 FQNEAQ. CDR3 loop: CASTESATNEKRFF. DNA of the CDR3: TGTGCCAGCACCGAATCGGCAACTAATGAAAAACGGTTTTTT.